This record covers a single T cell receptor (beta chain). Its antigen is currently unknown. The PCR made use of 60 Vbeta and 13 Jbeta primers. The protocol was immunoSEQ multiplex PCR, while the TCRdb copy is restricted to in-frame clones and leaves out a portion. The top ten hold roughly 0.45% of the sample, which has 200,000 to 250,000 clones, around 80% seen once. The CDR3 length is 16 residues. Each donor was healthy, and each was a bone marrow donor. This record belongs to a study of cytomegalovirus exposure and HLA in healthy donors. Findings and caveats of the study: Sequencing artifact likely explains a cluster of highly shared sequence variants. In vitro data verified a few CMV-associated chains as specific for CMV antigens.

This chain links TRBV12-2 with TRBJ2-7; the table calls TRBD2, which could not be checked here. TRBV12-2 represents a pseudogene. The source of this sequence is a boy aged 5-17 years in good health and CMV-seronegative. Sequencing input: PBMCs. DNA for the CDR3: TGTGCAAGTCGCTTAGCGGGACTAGCGTACTCCTACGAGCAGTACTTC. This gives the protein CASRLAGLAYSYEQYF.